The source of this T cell receptor (beta chain) is a study of cytomegalovirus exposure and HLA in healthy donors. Study details: The study's early data release held about 80 million unique TCRs from HLA-typed donors.

General study points: Later analysis showed TCR association rates varying by HLA locus, highest for DRB1 and lowest for HLA-C. Researchers reported in a later analysis that a missense DCLRE1C variant was tied to TCR beta V- and J-gene trimming. Sequencing likely produced, as an artifact, a cluster of highly shared sequence variants.

For this clone: Its cognate antigen is unknown.

The V end was cut by 1 base, the J end by 5 bases, with 11 bases between. This CDR3 has 14 amino acids. Looked up from germline, CDR1 is MGHRA and CDR2 is YSYEKL. PCR used 60 Vbeta primers and 13 Jbeta primers. Assay used: immunoSEQ multiplex PCR; TCRdb lists only in-frame clones, some missing. Of approximately 170,000 clones in the sample, around 85% are singletons; the top ten hold 1%. The receptor was isolated from a boy aged 2 to 10 in good health and CMV-seronegative. This sequence joins TRBV4-1 and TRBJ2-5; D remains ambiguous. Sequenced material: PBMCs. The CDR3 region has the DNA TGCGCCAGCAGCCAAGGGCCCCTCTCTGAGACCCAGTACTTC. Protein sequence: CASSQGPLSETQYF.